The 2 T cell receptor beta chains listed next were all sequenced from one sample in a study of T cells in Graves' hyperthyroidism and ophthalmopathy. TCR beta CDR3 regions were amplified from RNA. In the first-round RT-PCR of the TCR CDR3, the HTBI primer set was used. TCRdb re-analysed the multiplex PCR reads in MiXCR, keeping a single row per CDR3 protein. In the table there are hundreds of thousands of distinct CDR3 sequences, under 60% of which are singletons. Material for sequencing was peripheral blood or thyroid tissue (not recorded which). The receptors derive from a young woman with Graves' hyperthyroidism.

Comment on this clonotype: One end of the junction is discordant with germline, which a read error may explain. V is TRBV7-3 and J is TRBJ2-2; D is tentatively TRBD1 or TRBD2 (6 bases each). The CDR3 is made up of 15 amino acids. Germline V CDR1 and CDR2: SGHTA, FQGTGA. CDR3 protein: CASTSGGRGTGELFF. The CDR3 nucleotides read TGCGCCAGCACCTCTGGGGGGCGCGGCACCGGGGAGCTGTTTTTT.

This clonotype was seen many times. This chain uses TRBV7-2 with TRBJ1-5, with a possible D match to TRBD1 (5 bases). Trimming left V 5 bases short and J 6 bases short, with 11 bases between. This CDR3 is 13 amino acids long. Germline V gene data show CDR1 as SGHTA and CDR2 as FQGNSA. The CDR3 loop reads CASSRQGLQPQHF. As DNA, the CDR3 is TGTGCCAGCAGCCGGCAGGGACTTCAGCCCCAGCATTTT. Looking up the rest from reference TRBV7-2 and TRBJ1-5 gives the full variable domain: GAGVSQSPSNKVTEKGKDVELRCDPISGHTALYWYRQSLGQGLEFLIYFQGNSAPDKSGLPSDRFSAERTGGSVSTLTIQRTQQEDSAVYLCASSRQGLQPQHFGDGTRLSIL.